This TCR beta chain was recovered during a study of T cells in Graves' hyperthyroidism and ophthalmopathy. Note on this clonotype: Antigen: not known.

Study results and limitations: The model forecast ophthalmopathy, anticipating it by a median 6.5 months before onset.

This CDR3 is 15 amino acids long. Germline CDR1 MNHEY, CDR2 SMNVEV (reference sequence). V was cut by 6 bases and J by 1 base, with 12 bases left in between. It was RNA transcripts that yielded the amplified TCR beta CDR3 regions. During a first-round RT-PCR of the TCR CDR3, the HTBI primer set was used. TCRdb re-derived calls from the multiplex PCR reads in MiXCR, one entry per CDR3 protein. This sample yields 650,000 to 850,000 distinct CDR3 sequences, of which roughly a sixth are seen a single time; over 15% belongs to the top ten. The origin of this receptor is a woman aged 50 to 60 with Graves' hyperthyroidism that later progressed to Graves' ophthalmopathy. The rearrangement joins TRBV27 to TRBJ2-2; weak D call: TRBD2 (5 bases). The sample comprised blood. CDR3 nucleotide sequence: TGTGCCAGCAGCCCATTAGCGATGAACACCGGGGAGCTGTTTTTT. Translating it yields CASSPLAMNTGELFF.